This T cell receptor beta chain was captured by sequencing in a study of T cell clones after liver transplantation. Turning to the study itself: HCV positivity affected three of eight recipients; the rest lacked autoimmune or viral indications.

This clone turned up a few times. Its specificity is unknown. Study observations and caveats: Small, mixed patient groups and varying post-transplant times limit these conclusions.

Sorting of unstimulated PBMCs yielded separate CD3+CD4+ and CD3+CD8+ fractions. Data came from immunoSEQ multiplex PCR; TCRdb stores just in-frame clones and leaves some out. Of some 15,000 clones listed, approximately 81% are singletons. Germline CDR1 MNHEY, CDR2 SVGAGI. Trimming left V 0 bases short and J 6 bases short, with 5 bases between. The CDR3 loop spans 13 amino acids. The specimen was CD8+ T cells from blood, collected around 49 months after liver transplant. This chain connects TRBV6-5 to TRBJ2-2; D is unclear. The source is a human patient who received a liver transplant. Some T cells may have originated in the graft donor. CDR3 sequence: CASSYSDPGELFF. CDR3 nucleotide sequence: TGTGCCAGCAGTTACTCCGATCCCGGGGAGCTGTTTTTT.